This entry describes one T cell receptor (beta chain). Its target is not known. The data are from a study of cytomegalovirus exposure and HLA in healthy donors. Study background: Unique TCRs from HLA-typed donors, 80 million to 90 million of them, were held in an early data release.

Study conclusions and caveats: Productive status was seen about 87% or about 30% of the time for most TCR beta V segments in an earlier analysis. Reportedly, cytomegalovirus status was diagnosed with high sensitivity and specificity.

PCR was performed using 60 Vbeta and 13 Jbeta primers. Measured with immunoSEQ multiplex PCR; TCRdb has only the in-frame clones, and not every one. The table has about 160,000 clones, around 77% seen once. The receptor comes from a woman in her 30s in good health and CMV-seronegative. Sequenced material: PBMCs.

The CDR3 is CASSLGRGTGELFF. As DNA, the CDR3 is TGTGCCAGCAGTTTAGGGAGGGGAACCGGGGAGCTGTTTTTT. The V call is TRBV27, the J call TRBJ2-2, with TRBD2 matching 7 bases. The V gene's germline CDR1 is MNHEY and CDR2 SMNVEV (reference sequence). V gave up 2 bases and J gave up 5 bases; unmatched junction bases: 2. The CDR3 contains 14 residues.